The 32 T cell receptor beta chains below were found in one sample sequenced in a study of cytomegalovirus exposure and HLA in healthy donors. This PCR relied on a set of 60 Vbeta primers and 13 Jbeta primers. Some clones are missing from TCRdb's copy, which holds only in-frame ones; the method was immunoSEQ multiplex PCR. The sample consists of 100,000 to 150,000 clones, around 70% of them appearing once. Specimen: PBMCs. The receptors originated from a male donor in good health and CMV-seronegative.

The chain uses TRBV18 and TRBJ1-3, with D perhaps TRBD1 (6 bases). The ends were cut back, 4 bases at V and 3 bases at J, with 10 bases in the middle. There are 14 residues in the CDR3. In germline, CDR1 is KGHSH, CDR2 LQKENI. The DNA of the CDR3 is TGTGCCAGCTCACTGAACAGGGTTGGAAACACCATATATTTT. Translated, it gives CASSLNRVGNTIYF.

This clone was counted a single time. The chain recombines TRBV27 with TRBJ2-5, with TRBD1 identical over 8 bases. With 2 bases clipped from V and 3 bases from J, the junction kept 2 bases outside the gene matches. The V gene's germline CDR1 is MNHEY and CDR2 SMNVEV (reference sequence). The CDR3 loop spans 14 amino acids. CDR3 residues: CASSLNRGKETQYF. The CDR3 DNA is TGTGCCAGCAGTTTAAACAGGGGGAAAGAGACCCAGTACTTC.

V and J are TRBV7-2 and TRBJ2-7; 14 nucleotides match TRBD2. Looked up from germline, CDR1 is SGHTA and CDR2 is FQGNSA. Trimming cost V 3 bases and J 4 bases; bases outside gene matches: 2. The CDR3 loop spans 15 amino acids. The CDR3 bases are TGTGCCAGCAGCTTCGGGACTAGCGGGGGTTACGAGCAGTACTTC. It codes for CASSFGTSGGYEQYF.

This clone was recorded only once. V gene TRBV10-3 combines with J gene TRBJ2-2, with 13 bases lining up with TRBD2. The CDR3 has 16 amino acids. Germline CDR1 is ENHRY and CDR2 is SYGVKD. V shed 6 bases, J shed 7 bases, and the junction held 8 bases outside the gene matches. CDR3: CAISPLAGGPGGELFF. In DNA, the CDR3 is TGTGCCATCAGCCCACTAGCGGGGGGGCCTGGCGGGGAGCTGTTTTTT.

The CDR3 DNA follows: TGTGCCAGCGGGGGGTGGCAGGAATACGAGCAGTACTTC. This translates into CASGGWQEYEQYF. The rearrangement uses TRBV2 and TRBJ2-5; the D gene is possibly TRBD2 (6 bases). The closer fit of TRBJ2-7 to the DNA end suggests the J call may be wrong. The CDR3 is made up of 13 amino acids. Germline CDR1 and CDR2: SNHLY and FYNNEI.

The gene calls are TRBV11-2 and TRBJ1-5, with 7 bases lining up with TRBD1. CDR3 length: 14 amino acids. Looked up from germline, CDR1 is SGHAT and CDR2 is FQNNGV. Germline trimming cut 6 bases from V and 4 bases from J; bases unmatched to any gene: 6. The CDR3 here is CASREGGANQPQHF. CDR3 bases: TGTGCCAGCAGGGAAGGGGGCGCGAATCAGCCCCAGCATTTT.

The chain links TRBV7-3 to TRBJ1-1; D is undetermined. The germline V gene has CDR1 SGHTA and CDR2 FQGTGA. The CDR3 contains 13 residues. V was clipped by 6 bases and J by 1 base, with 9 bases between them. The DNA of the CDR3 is TGTGCCAGCAGGGACTTGGGGAACACTGAAGCTTTCTTT. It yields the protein CASRDLGNTEAFF.

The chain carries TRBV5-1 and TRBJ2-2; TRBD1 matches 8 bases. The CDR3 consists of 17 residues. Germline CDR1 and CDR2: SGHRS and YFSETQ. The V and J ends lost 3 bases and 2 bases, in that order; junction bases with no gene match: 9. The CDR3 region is CASSWGKGTGNTGELFF. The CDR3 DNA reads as TGCGCCAGCAGCTGGGGGAAGGGGACAGGTAACACCGGGGAGCTGTTTTTT.

CDR3 DNA sequence: TGTGCCAGCAGCCCGGGACAGGGAGGGTACGAGCAGTACTTC. Its protein is CASSPGQGGYEQYF. The chain links TRBV5-5 to TRBJ2-7; 9 bases line up with TRBD1. The J segment lost 4 bases and the V segment lost 4 bases, leaving 6 bases of the junction unmatched. This CDR3 has 14 amino acids. Germline lookup yields CDR1 SGHKS and CDR2 YYEKEE (reference sequence).

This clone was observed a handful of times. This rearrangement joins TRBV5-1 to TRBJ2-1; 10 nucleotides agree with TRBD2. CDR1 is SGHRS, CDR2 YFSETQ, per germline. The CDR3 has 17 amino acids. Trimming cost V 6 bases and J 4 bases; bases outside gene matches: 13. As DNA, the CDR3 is TGCGCCAGCACACCCCGCCCCTCAGCGGGAGGGTACAATGAGCAGTTCTTC. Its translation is CASTPRPSAGGYNEQFF.

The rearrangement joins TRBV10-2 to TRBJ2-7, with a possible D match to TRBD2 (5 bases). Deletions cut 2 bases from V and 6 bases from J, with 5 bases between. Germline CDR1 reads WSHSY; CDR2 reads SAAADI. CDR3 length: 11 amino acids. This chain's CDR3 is CASSEGGEQYF. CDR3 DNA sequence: TGCGCCAGCAGTGAGGGAGGCGAGCAGTACTTC.

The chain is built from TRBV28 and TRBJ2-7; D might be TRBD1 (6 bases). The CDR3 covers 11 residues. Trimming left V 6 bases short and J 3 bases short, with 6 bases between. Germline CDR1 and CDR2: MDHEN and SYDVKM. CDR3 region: CASRTGYEQYF. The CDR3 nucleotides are TGTGCCAGCAGGACAGGCTACGAGCAGTACTTC.

The CDR3 here is CSATANYGYTF. As DNA, the CDR3 is TGCAGCGCTACAGCTAACTATGGCTACACCTTC. The chain is built from TRBV29-1 and TRBJ1-2, with no clear D. CDR1 and CDR2 (germline): SQVTM, ANQGSEA. Trimming left V 7 bases short and J 0 bases short, with 6 bases between. The CDR3 consists of 11 residues.

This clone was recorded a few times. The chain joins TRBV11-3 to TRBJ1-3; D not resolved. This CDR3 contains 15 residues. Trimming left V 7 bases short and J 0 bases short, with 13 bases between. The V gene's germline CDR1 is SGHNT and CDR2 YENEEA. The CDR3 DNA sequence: TGTGCCAGCATCCTCTCCTCCTTCTCTGGAAACACCATATATTTT. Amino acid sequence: CASILSSFSGNTIYF. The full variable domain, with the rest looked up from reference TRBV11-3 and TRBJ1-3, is EAGVVQSPRYKIIEKKQPVAFWCNPISGHNTLYWYLQNLGQGPELLIRYENEEAVDDSQLPKDRFSAERLKGVDSTLKIQPAELGDSAVYLCASILSSFSGNTIYFGEGSWLTVV.

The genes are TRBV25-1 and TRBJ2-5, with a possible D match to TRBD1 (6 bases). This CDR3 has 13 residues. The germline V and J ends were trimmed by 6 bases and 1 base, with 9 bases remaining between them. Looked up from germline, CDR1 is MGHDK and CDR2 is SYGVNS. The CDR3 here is CASRSGVQETQYF. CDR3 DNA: TGTGCCAGCAGATCAGGGGTCCAAGAGACCCAGTACTTC.

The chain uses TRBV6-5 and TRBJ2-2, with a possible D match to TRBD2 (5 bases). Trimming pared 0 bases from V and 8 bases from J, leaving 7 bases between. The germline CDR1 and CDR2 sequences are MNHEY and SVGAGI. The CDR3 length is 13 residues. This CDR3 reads CASSYSAGGELFF. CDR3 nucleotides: TGTGCCAGCAGTTACTCTGCGGGTGGGGAGCTGTTTTTT.

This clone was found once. This chain's CDR3 is CAIKASGSSDTQYF. Written as DNA, the CDR3 is TGTGCCATCAAGGCTAGCGGGAGTTCGGATACGCAGTATTTT. The genes are TRBV10-3 and TRBJ2-3; 10 positions agree with TRBD2. Germline V CDR1 and CDR2: ENHRY, SYGVKD. With V trimmed by 7 bases and J by 6 bases, 7 bases remained unmatched. There are 14 residues in the CDR3.

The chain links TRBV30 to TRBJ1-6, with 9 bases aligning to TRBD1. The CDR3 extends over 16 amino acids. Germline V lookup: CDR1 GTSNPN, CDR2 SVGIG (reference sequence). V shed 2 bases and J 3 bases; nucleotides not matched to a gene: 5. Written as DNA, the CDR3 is TGTGCCTGGAGTCGGCCGGGACAGGGCTATAATTCACCCCTCCACTTT. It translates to CAWSRPGQGYNSPLHF.

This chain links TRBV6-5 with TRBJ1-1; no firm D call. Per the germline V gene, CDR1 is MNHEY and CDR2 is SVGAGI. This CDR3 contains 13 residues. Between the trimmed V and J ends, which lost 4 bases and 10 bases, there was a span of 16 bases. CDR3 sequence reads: CASSSTAGRGAFF. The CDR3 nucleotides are TGTGCCAGCAGTTCAACAGCGGGTCGGGGAGCTTTCTTT.

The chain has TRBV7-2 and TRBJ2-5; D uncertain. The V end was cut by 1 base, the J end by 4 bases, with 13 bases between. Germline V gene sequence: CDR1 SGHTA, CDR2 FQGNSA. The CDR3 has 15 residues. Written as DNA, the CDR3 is TGTGCCAGCAGCTTAGTGTCCCTCCCGGGAGAGACCCAGTACTTC. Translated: CASSLVSLPGETQYF.

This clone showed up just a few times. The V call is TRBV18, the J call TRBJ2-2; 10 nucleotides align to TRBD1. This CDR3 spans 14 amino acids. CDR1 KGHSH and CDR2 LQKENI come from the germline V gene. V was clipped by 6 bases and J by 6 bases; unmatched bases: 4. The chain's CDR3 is CASSDRGLAGELFF. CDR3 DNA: TGTGCCAGCTCCGACAGGGGGCTGGCCGGGGAGCTGTTTTTT.

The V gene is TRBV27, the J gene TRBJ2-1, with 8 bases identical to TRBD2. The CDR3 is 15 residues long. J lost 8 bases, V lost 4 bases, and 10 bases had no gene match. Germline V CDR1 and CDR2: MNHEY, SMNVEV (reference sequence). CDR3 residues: CASSSPGLGGHEQFF. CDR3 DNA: TGTGCCAGCAGTTCACCGGGACTAGGGGGTCATGAGCAGTTCTTC.

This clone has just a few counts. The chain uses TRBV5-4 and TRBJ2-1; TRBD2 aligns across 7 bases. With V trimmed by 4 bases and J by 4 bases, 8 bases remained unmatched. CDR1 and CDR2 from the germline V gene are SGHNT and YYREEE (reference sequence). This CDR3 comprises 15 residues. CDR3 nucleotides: TGTGCCAGCAGCACACTAGCGAAGGGTTACAATGAGCAGTTCTTC. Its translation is CASSTLAKGYNEQFF.

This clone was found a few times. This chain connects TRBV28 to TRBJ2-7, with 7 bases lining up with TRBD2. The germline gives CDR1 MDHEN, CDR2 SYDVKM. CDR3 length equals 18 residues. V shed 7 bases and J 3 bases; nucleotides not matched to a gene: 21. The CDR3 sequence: CASTSVTPSGPRDYEQYF. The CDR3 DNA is TGTGCCAGCACTTCCGTTACGCCTAGCGGACCTAGGGACTACGAGCAGTACTTC.

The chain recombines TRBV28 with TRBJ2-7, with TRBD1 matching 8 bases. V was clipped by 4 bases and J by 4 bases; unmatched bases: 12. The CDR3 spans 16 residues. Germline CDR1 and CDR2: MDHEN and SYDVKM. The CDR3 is CASSSRQGQSHYEQYF. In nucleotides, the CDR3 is TGTGCCAGCAGTTCCCGACAGGGGCAAAGCCATTACGAGCAGTACTTC.

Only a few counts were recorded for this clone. The CDR3 loop is CASSYGAGVRNTEAFF. The CDR3 DNA sequence: TGTGCCAGCAGTTACGGGGCAGGGGTGAGGAACACTGAAGCTTTCTTT. This chain joins TRBV6-5 and TRBJ1-1; TRBD1 is a possible D gene (6 bases). V was clipped by 2 bases and J by 1 base, with 14 bases between them. From germline, CDR1 is MNHEY and CDR2 SVGAGI. The CDR3 totals 16 residues.

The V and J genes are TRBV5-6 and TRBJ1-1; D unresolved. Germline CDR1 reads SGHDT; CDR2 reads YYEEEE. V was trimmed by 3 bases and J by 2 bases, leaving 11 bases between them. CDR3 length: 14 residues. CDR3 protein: CASSSRSLNTEAFF. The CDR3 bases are TGTGCCAGCAGCTCGAGGTCCCTAAACACTGAAGCTTTCTTT.

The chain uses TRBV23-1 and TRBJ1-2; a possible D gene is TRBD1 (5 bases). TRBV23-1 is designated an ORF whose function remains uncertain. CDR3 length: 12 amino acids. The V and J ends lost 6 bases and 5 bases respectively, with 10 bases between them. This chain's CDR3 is CASRPGIYGYTF. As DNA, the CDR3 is TGCGCCAGCAGGCCAGGGATTTATGGCTACACCTTC.

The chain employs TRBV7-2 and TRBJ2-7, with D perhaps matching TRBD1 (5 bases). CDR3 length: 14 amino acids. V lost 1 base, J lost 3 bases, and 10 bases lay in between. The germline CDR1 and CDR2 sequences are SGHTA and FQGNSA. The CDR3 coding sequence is TGTGCCAGCAGCTTAGGGACACTGGACTACGAGCAGTACTTC. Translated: CASSLGTLDYEQYF. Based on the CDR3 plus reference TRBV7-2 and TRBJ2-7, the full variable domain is GAGVSQSPSNKVTEKGKDVELRCDPISGHTALYWYRQSLGQGLEFLIYFQGNSAPDKSGLPSDRFSAERTGGSVSTLTIQRTQQEDSAVYLCASSLGTLDYEQYFGPGTRLTVT.

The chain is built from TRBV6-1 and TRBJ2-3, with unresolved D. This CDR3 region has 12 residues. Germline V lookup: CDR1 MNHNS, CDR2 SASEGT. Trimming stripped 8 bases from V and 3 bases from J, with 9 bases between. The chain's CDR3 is CASLRRTDTQYF. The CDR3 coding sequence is TGTGCCAGCCTGAGAAGAACAGATACGCAGTATTTT.

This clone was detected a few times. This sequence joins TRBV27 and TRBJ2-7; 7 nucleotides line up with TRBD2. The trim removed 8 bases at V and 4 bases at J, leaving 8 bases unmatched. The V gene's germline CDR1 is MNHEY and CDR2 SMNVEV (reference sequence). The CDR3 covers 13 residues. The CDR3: CASGRAGVYEQYF. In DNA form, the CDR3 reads TGTGCCAGCGGCCGGGCGGGAGTTTACGAGCAGTACTTC.

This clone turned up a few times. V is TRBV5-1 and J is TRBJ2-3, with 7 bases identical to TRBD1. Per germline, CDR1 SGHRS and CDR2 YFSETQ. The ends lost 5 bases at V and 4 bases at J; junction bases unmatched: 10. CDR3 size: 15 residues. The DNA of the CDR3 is TGCGCCAGCAGACCCTCCCAGAGGGGGCCAGATACGCAGTATTTT. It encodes CASRPSQRGPDTQYF.